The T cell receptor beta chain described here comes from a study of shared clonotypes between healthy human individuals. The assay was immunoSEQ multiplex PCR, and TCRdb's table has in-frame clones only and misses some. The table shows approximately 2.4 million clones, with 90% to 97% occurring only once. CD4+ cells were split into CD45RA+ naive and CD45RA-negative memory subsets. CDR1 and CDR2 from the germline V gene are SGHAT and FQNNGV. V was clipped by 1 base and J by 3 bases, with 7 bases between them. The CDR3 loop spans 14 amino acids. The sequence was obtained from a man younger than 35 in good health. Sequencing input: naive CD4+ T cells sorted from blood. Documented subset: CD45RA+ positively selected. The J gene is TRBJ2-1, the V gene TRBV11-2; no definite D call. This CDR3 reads CASSLGPSYNEQFF. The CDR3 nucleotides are TGTGCCAGCAGCTTAGGGCCTAGCTACAATGAGCAGTTCTTC.